The next 14 T cell receptor beta chains were all read from a single sample in a study of shared clonotypes between healthy human individuals (dated by TCRdb to about 2020). The method was the immunoSEQ multiplex PCR assay. Imported from immuneACCESS, the table was reduced by TCRdb to in-frame sequences with V and J called. These copies leave out some clones; in studies compared against another copy, an unresolved V gene accounts for under half, and the cause of the remainder is not known. The table for this sample lists under 600,000 clones; about 98% of them were counted only once. The ten largest make up approximately 0.33% of the sample. CD8 naive samples were CD45RO-negative cells positively selected for CCR7, giving a CD45RA+CCR7+ population that excluded TemRA cells. The sequenced sample consisted of naive CD8+ T cells sorted from blood. The cell subset or site label, as the study defines it: CD45RA+CCR7+. The receptors were gathered from a man aged 30 to 39 in good health.

The chain is built from TRBV18 and TRBJ1-2; D not resolved. V lost 9 bases to trimming and J lost 6 bases, with 23 bases between them. The germline gives CDR1 KGHSH, CDR2 LQKENI. This CDR3 region has 15 residues. CDR3 protein: CASLQGSDATDGYTF. The CDR3 bases are TGTGCCAGTCTACAAGGATCAGACGCTACGGATGGCTACACCTTC.

The chain employs TRBV7-6 and TRBJ2-7, with a possible D match to TRBD2 (7 bases). V lost 2 bases and J lost 7, with 15 bases in between. The V gene's germline CDR1 is SGHVS and CDR2 FNYEAQ. The CDR3 is 14 amino acids. Written as DNA, the CDR3 is TGTGCCAGCAGCTTAACGGGGGGCATGTTGGAGCAGTACTTC. It specifies CASSLTGGMLEQYF.

V is TRBV5-1 and J is TRBJ2-3, with 8 bases identical to TRBD1. Germline CDR1 is SGHRS and CDR2 is YFSETQ. V dropped 3 bases and J dropped 5; count of bases not matched to a gene: 11. The CDR3 spans 16 residues. The CDR3 DNA sequence: TGCGCCAGCAGCTCCGGGACAGGAATACAGGGAGATACGCAGTATTTT. Protein sequence: CASSSGTGIQGDTQYF.

The V call is TRBV28, the J call TRBJ2-5, with unresolved D. Between the trimmed V and J ends, which lost 6 bases and 1 base, there was a span of 24 bases. Germline loops: CDR1 MDHEN, CDR2 SYDVKM. The CDR3 has 18 residues. CDR3 nucleotides: TGTGCCAGCAGCCATTCACTTAGTACTACCGGAATCCAAGAGACCCAGTACTTC. This gives the protein CASSHSLSTTGIQETQYF.

This chain connects TRBV11-2 to TRBJ2-7, with 7 bases aligning to TRBD2. V gave up 5 bases and J gave up 2 bases; unmatched junction bases: 12. The germline V gene has CDR1 SGHAT and CDR2 FQNNGV. The CDR3 is made up of 16 amino acids. CDR3 bases: TGTGCCAGCAGCCCGAAGTTGAGGGAGGGCACCTACGAGCAGTACTTC. Translated: CASSPKLREGTYEQYF.

The chain is built from TRBV19 and TRBJ2-7, with a possible D match to TRBD2 (5 bases). CDR3 length: 13 amino acids. Trimming cost V 5 bases and J 3 bases, with 11 bases left between them. Per germline, CDR1 LNHDA and CDR2 SQIVND (reference sequence). CDR3 in DNA: TGTGCCAGTAGTTTCGCCGGGAACTACGAGCAGTACTTC. This gives the protein CASSFAGNYEQYF.

V is TRBV7-9 and J is TRBJ2-5; TRBD2 matches 8 bases. The CDR3 is made up of 16 amino acids. Germline lookup yields CDR1 SEHNR and CDR2 FQNEAQ (reference sequence). With 5 bases clipped from V and 5 bases from J, the junction kept 13 bases outside the gene matches. The CDR3 DNA sequence: TGTGCCAGCAGCCTCGGTTCGGAGCGGGGGTTGGAGACCCAGTACTTC. It encodes CASSLGSERGLETQYF.

This chain links TRBV29-1 with TRBJ2-6; D might be TRBD2 (5 bases). The V gene's germline CDR1 is SQVTM and CDR2 ANQGSEA. This CDR3 spans 13 amino acids. CDR3 coding DNA: TGCAGTACCTCGGGGTCTGGGGCCAACGTCCTGACTTTC. The encoded protein is CSTSGSGANVLTF.

V gene TRBV28 combines with J gene TRBJ2-7; D remains ambiguous. Germline CDR1 reads MDHEN; CDR2 reads SYDVKM. The V gene lost 3 bases and the J gene lost 4 bases, with 16 bases spanning the gap. This CDR3 has 15 amino acids. The DNA for the CDR3 is TGTGCCAGCAGTTTCCACGGCTCCCTCCTATACGAGCAGTACTTC. It specifies CASSFHGSLLYEQYF.

This clone was detected only once. The chain links TRBV7-2 to TRBJ2-7, with TRBD2 matching over 8 bases. J gave up 3 bases and V 5 bases, and 9 bases lay outside the gene matches. The CDR3 has 15 amino acids. In germline, CDR1 is SGHTA, CDR2 FQGNSA. The CDR3 region has the DNA TGTGCCAGCAGCCCCCGGGTTAGCGGGATCTACGAGCAGTACTTC. This encodes CASSPRVSGIYEQYF.

This sequence joins TRBV4-1 and TRBJ1-1, with a tentative D call TRBD1 (5 bases). CDR3 length: 12 residues. Germline-derived CDR1 and CDR2 are MGHRA and YSYEKL. V was pared by 7 bases and J by 5 bases, with 11 bases between. Here the CDR3 DNA reads TGCGCCAGCACCGGGGCTCGAACTGAAGCTTTCTTT. Translated: CASTGARTEAFF.

The gene calls are TRBV29-1 and TRBJ2-1; the match to TRBD2 covers 8 bases. J gave up 5 bases and V 1 base, and 7 bases lay outside the gene matches. Germline V lookup: CDR1 SQVTM, CDR2 ANQGSEA. This CDR3 is 15 amino acids long. Written as DNA, the CDR3 is TGCAGCGTTGAAGGGGTTGGGCGGGAGGACAATGAGCAGTTCTTC. This sequence encodes CSVEGVGREDNEQFF.

This chain joins TRBV29-1 and TRBJ2-1; D unclear. CDR3 length equals 14 residues. Germline lookup yields CDR1 SQVTM and CDR2 ANQGSEA. Trimming shortened V by 6 bases and J by 0 bases, and 12 bases separated the two germline ends. CDR3 in amino acids: CSVVGKGSYNEQFF. The CDR3, as DNA: TGCAGCGTGGTAGGGAAAGGCTCCTACAATGAGCAGTTCTTC.

This sequence joins TRBV7-2 and TRBJ2-1; D might be TRBD2 (6 bases). Trimming took off 6 bases at V and 6 bases at J, with 9 bases between the two ends. CDR3 size: 12 residues. Looked up from germline, CDR1 is SGHTA and CDR2 is FQGNSA. CDR3 bases: TGTGCCAGCAGTCTGGAGGGCAATGAGCAGTTCTTC. Encoded protein: CASSLEGNEQFF.